This T cell receptor beta chain was sequenced for a study of OX40 agonist ivuxolimab in advanced cancers. Across the whole study: Dose-escalation cases comprised hepatocellular carcinoma, melanoma, renal cell or head and neck cancer. Checkpoint inhibitors had been given previously to 35% to 50% of patients.

In the case of this clone: What it binds is unknown.

Assay: immunoSEQ multiplex PCR; the TCRdb copy retains only in-frame clones and omits some. The sample consists of around 71,000 clones, about 88% of them appearing once. Study-level points and caveats: Some nonresponders also had low normalized T-cell clonal expansion. Undetermined was the antigen specificity of the expanded peripheral T cells.

This CDR3 has 13 residues. Germline values: CDR1 SGDLS, CDR2 YYNGEE. The V end was cut by 4 bases, the J end by 4 bases, with 11 bases between. The material sequenced was CD4+ or CD8+ T cells sorted from blood, taken in a trial of the OX40 agonist ivuxolimab. This sequence originates from an adult with an advanced solid tumor such as melanoma, head and neck, liver or kidney cancer. This chain uses TRBV9 with TRBJ1-1; D not certain. CDR3: CASSLGPFTEAFF. CDR3 coding DNA: TGTGCCAGCAGCTTGGGCCCCTTCACTGAAGCTTTCTTT. The variable domain in full, with the rest retrieved from reference TRBV9 and TRBJ1-1, is DSGVTQTPKHLITATGQRVTLRCSPRSGDLSVYWYQQSLDQGLQFLIQYYNGEERAKGNILERFSAQQFPDLHSELNLSSLELGDSALYFCASSLGPFTEAFFGQGTRLTVV.